The 6 T cell receptor beta chains listed next were all sequenced from one sample in a study of long-term antiretroviral therapy in people with HIV (dated by TCRdb to the early 2020s). The immunoSEQ hsTCRB v3.0 assay was used at survey level resolution to sequence the TRB variable region. The source is immuneACCESS, and TCRdb retained only in-frame sequences with V and J called. Part of the clones is not carried over; for the studies checked, unresolved V genes explain less than half of this, and the remainder is unexplained. The sample table contains 8,000 to 10,000 clones; only one count was recorded for more than 80% of them. The ten largest clones take up roughly 18% of the sample. Specimen: unsorted PBMCs, collected 0.7 years after starting antiretroviral therapy. Receptor source: a man aged 35 to 55 with HIV.

This clone was detected a few times. The V gene is TRBV25-1, the J gene TRBJ2-2, with no clear D. The germline gives CDR1 MGHDK, CDR2 SYGVNS. CDR3 length: 14 amino acids. The ends were cut back, 3 bases at V and 1 base at J, with 6 bases in the middle. The CDR3 coding sequence is TGTGCCAGCAGTGACGTAATGAACACCGGGGAGCTGTTTTTT. It yields the protein CASSDVMNTGELFF.

The table lists this clone with a few counts. The V gene is TRBV19, the J gene TRBJ1-4; D is possibly TRBD1 (5 bases). Trimming took off 3 bases at V and 6 bases at J, with 14 bases between the two ends. There are 15 residues in the CDR3. Per the germline V gene, CDR1 is LNHDA and CDR2 is SQIVND (reference sequence). CDR3 amino acids: CASSIGRVFDEKLFF. CDR3 in DNA: TGTGCCAGTAGTATCGGCAGGGTCTTTGATGAAAAACTGTTTTTT.

This clone was counted between two and nine times. J is TRBJ1-1 and V is TRBV30; the D is unclear. Per germline, CDR1 GTSNPN and CDR2 SVGIG (reference sequence). CDR3 size: 12 residues. Trimming left V 3 bases short and J 6 bases short, with 11 bases between. CDR3 sequence (DNA): TGTGCCTGGAGCGAGCCTTACCCTGAAGCTTTCTTT. Its protein is CAWSEPYPEAFF.

This chain connects TRBV4-1 to TRBJ1-4, with a weak D call TRBD1 (5 bases). The CDR3 loop spans 16 amino acids. Trimming took off 3 bases at V and 0 bases at J, with 11 bases between the two ends. Germline V CDR1 and CDR2: MGHRA, YSYEKL. CDR3: CASSQETATTNEKLFF. In nucleotides, the CDR3 is TGCGCCAGCAGCCAGGAGACAGCAACAACTAATGAAAAACTGTTTTTT.

This rearrangement joins TRBV18 to TRBJ2-7; D is possibly TRBD2 (5 bases). Germline CDR1 is KGHSH and CDR2 is LQKENI. Trimming shortened V by 2 bases and J by 0 bases, and 11 bases separated the two germline ends. The CDR3 loop spans 15 amino acids. The CDR3 sequence: CASSPSSRDSYEQYF. In nucleotides, the CDR3 is TGTGCCAGCTCACCATCTAGCCGGGACTCCTACGAGCAGTACTTC.

The chain has TRBV29-1 and TRBJ2-1; TRBD2 might be the D (6 bases). This CDR3 comprises 14 residues. Trimming removed 4 bases from V and 5 bases from J, with 15 bases in between. Germline CDR1 is SQVTM and CDR2 is ANQGSEA. CDR3 region: CSVGGRLADNEQFF. For the CDR3, the DNA is TGCAGCGTTGGAGGGCGGTTAGCGGACAATGAGCAGTTCTTC.